This section outlines one T cell receptor (beta chain) sequence together with its context. Its antigen specificity is not known. V gives up 3 bases and J gives up 4 bases, and the segment between their germline ends measures 8 bases. The germline V gene supplies CDR1 SGHTA and CDR2 FQGTGA. Including the terminal cysteine and phenylalanine, the CDR3 comprises 13 residues. The read is trimmed to its CDR3 DNA, 39 bases read in frame from base 1. The cohort was made up of roughly 670 healthy bone marrow donors. At the time of sampling, all cohort members were nominally healthy, though unrecorded immune exposures were likely present. The donor was CMV seronegative and belonged to the group of roughly 330 seronegative cohort members. Every donor gave a peripheral blood sample, and the peripheral blood mononuclear cells from that sample were used for TCR beta sequencing. Genomic DNA was extracted from the blood cell samples with the Qiagen DNeasy Blood Extraction Kit.

The entry originates in a study of cytomegalovirus exposure and HLA in healthy donors (dated by TCRdb to about 2017). As for the study more broadly: According to an earlier analysis of 550 to 700 of the donors, about 179 million T cells yielded approximately 120 million unique TCR beta sequences and around 280 Gb of sequence data. About 300 gigabases of sequencing data and approximately 80 million unique TCR sequences were included in an early release covering 550 to 650 HLA-typed donors. Of the approximately 400 genotyped donors, about 84% fell in the genetic ancestry cluster associated with self-reported Caucasian donors. The study aimed to test whether cataloging public T cell receptors could reveal signatures of past pathogen exposure. Using immunosequencing, the study profiled T cell repertoires from 666 subjects and related those repertoires to cytomegalovirus serostatus. A separate validation cohort of approximately 120 different subjects was used in addition to the approximately 700-subject first cohort. To predict cytomegalovirus infection status, the study brought together high-throughput TCR immunosequencing, statistical association of individual TCRs with disease status, and machine learning. In a later analysis, previously published TCR beta repertoires from 666 donors were re-analyzed and high-resolution HLA genotyping was added so that TCR occurrence patterns could be studied. Rather than drawing on any new phenotypic data, the later analysis identified candidate immune exposures from TCR beta sequences and the way those sequences occurred across donors. An earlier analysis of several hundred of the donors used high-throughput TCR beta sequencing to judge whether each TCR beta V gene segment behaved as functional or pseudogenic. Alongside the repertoire data, information on donor age, sex, ethnicity and CMV serostatus was compiled. A later genetic analysis took genome-wide SNP genotypes for 398 of the 666 donors and used that subset as a discovery cohort. Every discovery cohort repertoire had been produced on one sequencing platform. Both class I and class II loci were covered by HLA typing, at four-digit resolution. Typing coverage differed by locus: A, B, C, DRB1 and DQB1 were typed in roughly 620-640 donors, DQA1 in about 510, DPA1 in roughly 590, and DPB1 in about 450. Five DR-DQ haplotypes were handled as single units for association and clustering, since linkage in the cohort was strong. Across approximately 400 genotyped donors of the cohort, an average of approximately 240,000 unique TCR beta nucleotide sequences per donor were sequenced, and approximately 19% of those sequences were non-productive.

On the study overall, not on this receptor specifically: In a later analysis, some 18,000 TCR beta sequences were associated with specific HLA alleles at a false discovery rate of 0.05. The authors suggested that the approach could potentially be generalized to other disease states and immunological phenotypes. In a later genetic analysis, a missense DCLRE1C variant was associated with V-gene and J-gene trimming of TCR beta chains, and the association was replicated in an independent cohort. The classifier was reported to diagnose cytomegalovirus status with high specificity and sensitivity in both the original cohort and the validation cohort. Most TCR sequences were seen in very few donors, while some public TCRs were found in many individuals. In the study, some 180 TCR beta chains were listed as associated with cytomegalovirus. A further reported finding was that TCR beta sequences accurately predicted the HLA-A and HLA-B alleles for most subjects in the first cohort. Three of the identified cytomegalovirus-associated TCR beta chains were confirmed in vitro to be specific for cytomegalovirus antigens. A later analysis found that HLA-associated TCR beta chains were more clonally expanded and had lower generation probabilities than equally common non-associated chains. A cluster of highly shared sequence variants was judged likely to be a technical artifact of the sequencing pipeline. A later analysis found that TCR association rates varied across HLA loci, with DRB1 alleles showing the most associated TCRs and HLA-C alleles the fewest. Correlated functional status among segregating V segments might reflect linkage disequilibrium, but an unknown experimental factor could not be ruled out. The cohort was sequenced for TCR beta chains only, and without alpha or paired-chain data the features that could be detected were limited. Most CMV-associated TCR beta chains appeared to be HLA-restricted in a later analysis, and the HLA associations seemed to be driven largely by CMV exposure. About 15 rarely observed V segments, including chromosome 9 orphons, were excluded from the earlier analysis of several hundred of the donors because counts were too low. When HLA alleles, especially DR and DQ, strongly co-occurred, TCR associations were difficult to assign to individual alleles. Broadly in line with IMGT annotations, most TCR beta V segments showed up in productive rearrangements about 87% or about 30% of the time in an earlier analysis of around 550 of the donors. Because HLA typing was missing for some donors at each locus, association tests included only the typed subset. In a later genetic analysis, fewer N-insertions in productive TCRs were reported among donors in an Asian-associated ancestry cluster than the approximately 630-donor mean. The only immune exposure information available for the cohort was CMV serostatus. Because the 87-base-pair reads could not distinguish some IMGT-functional V segments, including TRBV6-2 and TRBV6-3, those segments were excluded. Presence/absence analyses assumed roughly uniform sequencing depth across donors, an assumption that may not hold. According to a later analysis, parvovirus B19, influenza, CMV and Epstein-Barr virus appeared linked to several top co-occurrence clusters.

The protocol used for the library was the immunoSEQ multiplex PCR assay. A mixture of 60 forward primers for TCR Vbeta segments and 13 reverse primers for TCR Jbeta segments was used in the multiplex PCR. The CDR3 region of rearranged TCR beta genes was amplified from genomic DNA by a multiplex PCR assay. The Illumina HiSeq System was used to sequence the amplified TCR beta libraries as 87-base-pair reads. In the authors' own workflow: Across the 640 or so repertoires, a later analysis counted tens of millions of unique TCR beta chains, around 11 million of which were shared by at least two donors. To remove PCR and sequencing errors, raw reads were error-corrected and collapsed into unique sequences using a nearest-neighbor algorithm that merged closely related sequences. CDR3 sequences were aligned to IMGT reference sequences to assign V, D and J gene segments. For a sequence to be retained, a match of at least six nucleotides was required to both a V gene segment and a J gene segment. A rearrangement was called productive if the CDR3 had no stop codons and remained in frame with V and J, and every other rearrangement was called non-productive. CDR3 was defined by IMGT convention, running from the second conserved V-encoded cysteine to the conserved J-encoded phenylalanine. The earlier analysis of around 640 of the donors excluded sequences that lacked an unambiguous match to a single V gene segment. An earlier analysis of some 500 of the donors classified V segments as functional when productive rearrangements were above 56.7% and as segregating when the standard deviation between donors was above 5%. A statistical classification framework was built for diagnosing cytomegalovirus status from the catalog of TCR beta chain sequences. A later analysis assigned V and J genes by comparing TCR nucleotide sequences with IMGT/GENE-DB human TR gene sequences. Using the TCRdist pipeline, a later analysis assigned CDR3 sequences along with most-parsimonious VDJ recombination scenarios. In a later analysis, each TCR beta chain was defined by its CDR3 amino acid sequence together with its V-gene family, and reads lacking a unique V-gene family were excluded. As a way to deal with suspected cross-contamination and a sequencing artifact, a later analysis dropped 450 to 600 nucleotide sequences that were highly shared and had low generation probability. For each public chain, a later analysis derived a clonal expansion index from normalized ranks of inferred template counts within each repertoire. A later analysis computed generation probabilities with a VDJ recombination model fitted to out-of-frame rearrangements, and checked the results against IGoR. A later analysis scored TCR-TCR, TCR-HLA and TCR-CMV co-occurrence with hypergeometric tests, applying a repertoire-size bias correction to TCR pairs. A later analysis estimated false discovery rates by permuting HLA or CMV assignments 20 times. In a later analysis, co-occurring TCRs were grouped with DBSCAN, and TCRdist sequence similarity was added when clustering was performed within HLA-allele-positive subsets. Repertoires with fewer than 30,000 or more than 120,000 public chains were left out of co-occurrence clustering, as were five repertoires with anomalous nucleotide sharing. TCRdb's version of the immuneACCESS table is confined to in-frame rearrangements and falls short of the full clone set. An unresolved V gene accounts for under half of the shortfall where checked; the remainder is of unknown origin. For V, J and clone size, that table is used; D and trimming come from the DNA. The table held for this sample gives roughly 120,000 clones. The top ten hold 2.2% of the sample.

Here the chain combines TRBV7-3 and TRBJ2-3, with no reliable assignment of the D segment. The receptor's source is a man between 40 and 49 years old in good health and CMV-seronegative. The specimen sequenced was PBMCs. The bases read TGTGCCAGCAGCTTTAGAGGCTCAGATACGCAGTATTTT. Its protein is CASSFRGSDTQYF.